Below, 27 T cell receptor beta chains from the same sample are listed, as sequenced in a study of T-cell reconstitution after alpha-beta-depleted transplantation in children. Researchers prepared the TCRbeta library using unique molecular identifiers, the study reports. MiXCR was run by TCRdb on the PCR reads, yielding one entry per CDR3 protein. The sample records over 450,000 distinct CDR3 sequences, 10% being singletons. Sequenced material: PBMCs, taken before TCRalphabeta/CD19-depleted stem cell transplant. The receptor source for this set is a child aged 2 to 15 with inherited bone marrow failure, due to receive a stem cell transplant.

This clonotype was observed at least ten times. The V call is TRBV20-1, the J call TRBJ2-7; weak D call: TRBD1 (7 bases). The germline CDR1 and CDR2 sequences are DFQATT and SNEGSKA (reference sequence). This CDR3 has 15 residues. V gave up 6 bases and J gave up 0 bases, with 18 bases separating them. The CDR3: CSAEAGQLNSYEQYF. CDR3 in DNA: TGCAGTGCCGAGGCGGGACAGCTAAACTCCTACGAGCAGTACTTC.

The V call is TRBV5-1, the J call TRBJ1-1; D is possibly TRBD1 (5 bases). This CDR3 contains 14 residues. Germline values: CDR1 SGHRS, CDR2 YFSETQ. Trimming removed 3 bases from V and 4 bases from J, with 13 bases in between. The CDR3 bases are TGCGCCAGCAGCTCCGGGGGGGTGGGCACTGAAGCTTTCTTT. It specifies CASSSGGVGTEAFF.

This clonotype was seen at least ten times. The CDR3 region has the DNA TGTGCCAGCAGTCCCGGGACTAGAGGGGAGACCCAGTACTTC. Its translation is CASSPGTRGETQYF. V and J are TRBV27 and TRBJ2-5; 8 bases are shared with TRBD2. Germline CDR1 is MNHEY and CDR2 is SMNVEV (reference sequence). V dropped 5 bases and J dropped 5; count of bases not matched to a gene: 7. CDR3 length equals 14 residues.

This clonotype was counted at least ten times. The genes are TRBV4-1 and TRBJ2-4; 10 nucleotides match TRBD2. J lost 7 bases, V lost 3 bases, and 9 bases had no gene match. The CDR3 extends over 16 amino acids. Germline CDR1 is MGHRA and CDR2 is YSYEKL. CDR3 sequence: CASSQGRAGGRNIQYF. In nucleotides, the CDR3 is TGCGCCAGCAGCCAGGGGAGAGCGGGAGGGCGGAACATTCAGTACTTC.

This clonotype was recorded at least ten times. The V call is TRBV2, the J call TRBJ2-7; D might be TRBD2 (6 bases). The V and J ends lost 10 bases and 0 bases respectively, with 10 bases between them. Per germline, CDR1 SNHLY and CDR2 FYNNEI. CDR3 length equals 12 residues. The CDR3 coding sequence is TGTGCCACGGGGCGGGACTCCTACGAGCAGTACTTC. Its translation is CATGRDSYEQYF.

The sample holds many counts of this clonotype. This chain links TRBV6-2 or TRBV6-3 with TRBJ1-5; 7 bases are a match to TRBD1. Germline V lookup: CDR1 MNHEY, CDR2 SVGEGT. This CDR3 spans 14 amino acids. After removal of 5 bases from V and 7 bases from J, the junction contained 8 bases not matched to a gene. The CDR3 loop reads CASSPRGAEQPQHF. The CDR3 bases are TGTGCCAGCAGTCCCAGGGGGGCGGAACAGCCCCAGCATTTT.

This clonotype was found many times. The rearrangement links TRBV4-2 to TRBJ2-7, with 7 bases identical to TRBD2. V trimming: 0 bases; J trimming: 2 bases; junction bases outside the gene matches: 10. Germline V CDR1 and CDR2: LGHNA, YNFKEQ. The CDR3 spans 17 residues. The CDR3 DNA reads as TGTGCCAGCAGCCAAGAATCCGGCGGGAGTATAGCCTACGAGCAGTACTTC. Amino acid sequence: CASSQESGGSIAYEQYF.

J is TRBJ2-1 and V is TRBV29-1; 12 bases map to TRBD2. With 2 bases clipped from V and 8 bases from J, the junction kept 4 bases outside the gene matches. The V gene's germline CDR1 is SQVTM and CDR2 ANQGSEA. The CDR3 is 14 residues long. The CDR3, as DNA: TGCAGCGTTGAACCCGGACTAGCGGGACATGAGCAGTTCTTC. This encodes CSVEPGLAGHEQFF.

This clonotype was counted ten times or more. This chain connects TRBV12-3 or TRBV12-4 to TRBJ2-1; no definite D call. This CDR3 comprises 14 residues. Trimming removed 7 bases from V and 0 bases from J, with 10 bases in between. DNA for the CDR3: TGTGCCAGCACAAGCTATTTCTCCTACAATGAGCAGTTCTTC. The encoded protein is CASTSYFSYNEQFF.

This clonotype was picked up many times. The rearrangement joins TRBV4-3 to TRBJ1-5; D is unclear. Germline values: CDR1 LGHNA, CDR2 YSLEER. V lost 1 base and J lost 6, with 10 bases in between. This CDR3 is built from 14 residues. CDR3: CASSQGPVTQPQHF. The CDR3 bases are TGCGCCAGCAGCCAAGGTCCAGTCACTCAGCCCCAGCATTTT.

This clonotype has ten or more counts. The chain employs TRBV29-1 and TRBJ2-7, with D perhaps TRBD1 or TRBD2 (5 bases each). Germline V lookup: CDR1 SQVTM, CDR2 ANQGSEA. This CDR3 spans 12 amino acids. With 4 bases removed from V and 2 bases from J, the gap between germline ends came to 9 bases. The CDR3 reads CSVGGTTYEQYF. In DNA, the CDR3 is TGCAGCGTTGGGGGGACCACCTACGAGCAGTACTTC.

The J gene is TRBJ2-1, the V gene TRBV27, with 8 positions matching TRBD1. This CDR3 has 16 residues. J gave up 5 bases and V 3 bases, and 9 bases lay outside the gene matches. Per the germline V gene, CDR1 is MNHEY and CDR2 is SMNVEV (reference sequence). CDR3 in amino acids: CASSFSQGEAHNEQFF. The CDR3, as DNA: TGTGCCAGCAGTTTTTCACAGGGGGAGGCTCACAATGAGCAGTTCTTC.

This clonotype was seen at least ten times. This rearrangement joins TRBV12-3 or TRBV12-4 to TRBJ2-3; 10 positions match TRBD1. V shed 6 bases and J 1 base; nucleotides not matched to a gene: 7. The CDR3 runs 16 residues. Here the CDR3 reads CASSRQGAAGTDTQYF. For the CDR3, the DNA is TGTGCCAGCAGCCGACAGGGGGCGGCGGGCACAGATACGCAGTATTTT.

This clonotype was found many times. CDR3 sequence reads: CASSLVLGLAYEQYF. The CDR3 region has the DNA TGTGCCAGCAGCTTAGTGCTGGGACTAGCCTACGAGCAGTACTTC. This sequence joins TRBV7-9 and TRBJ2-7; 8 bases agree with TRBD2. The V gene end was trimmed by 1 base and the J gene end by 2 bases; junction bases not matched to a gene: 4. The CDR3 sequence is 15 residues long. Germline V gene data show CDR1 as SEHNR and CDR2 as FQNEAQ (reference sequence).

This clonotype occurred many times. The CDR3 DNA follows: TGTGCCAGCAGCTCTGAGGGGGTCGCCTACGAGCAGTACTTC. It codes for CASSSEGVAYEQYF. The rearrangement links TRBV5-5 to TRBJ2-7, with a possible D match to TRBD1 (6 bases). The CDR3 sequence is 14 residues long. The V end was cut by 3 bases, the J end by 2 bases, with 12 bases between. CDR1 is SGHKS, CDR2 YYEKEE, per germline (reference sequence).

The J gene is TRBJ2-7, the V gene TRBV4-3; the match to TRBD2 covers 8 bases. This CDR3 comprises 15 residues. CDR1 LGHNA and CDR2 YSLEER come from the germline V gene. Trimming at V came to 0 bases and at J to 4 bases, leaving 5 bases not matched to a gene. The DNA for the CDR3 is TGCGCCAGCAGCCAAGATCGCGGGAGGCATTACGAGCAGTACTTC. Translated: CASSQDRGRHYEQYF.

This clonotype was detected many times. V usage is TRBV28 and J usage is TRBJ1-2; unclear D gene. Trimming took off 6 bases at V and 6 bases at J, with 14 bases between the two ends. Germline-derived CDR1 and CDR2 are MDHEN and SYDVKM. The CDR3 contains 13 residues. Here the CDR3 reads CASSFAFEDGYTF. The CDR3 nucleotides are TGTGCCAGCAGCTTTGCTTTCGAGGATGGCTACACCTTC.

This clonotype has at least ten counts. V gene TRBV20-1 combines with J gene TRBJ2-5; 7 bases are a match to TRBD1. The CDR3 is 13 residues long. Germline assignment: CDR1 DFQATT and CDR2 SNEGSKA (reference sequence). The V segment lost 5 bases and the J segment 2 bases; nucleotides outside the gene matches: 5. The DNA of the CDR3 is TGCAGTGCTCCCGGACAGGATCAAGAGACCCAGTACTTC. It codes for CSAPGQDQETQYF.

This chain joins TRBV28 and TRBJ1-1; 7 bases align to TRBD1. Germline CDR1 is MDHEN and CDR2 is SYDVKM. This CDR3 is 13 amino acids long. Trimming took 7 bases from V and 4 from J; bases not matched to a gene: 6. The CDR3 DNA follows: TGTGCCAGCATCCTCAGGGGGGGCACTGAAGCTTTCTTT. Residues: CASILRGGTEAFF. Full variable domain (rest looked up from reference TRBV28 and TRBJ1-1): DVKVTQSSRYLVKRTGEKVFLECVQDMDHENMFWYRQDPGLGLRLIYFSYDVKMKEKGDIPEGYSVSREKKERFSLILESASTNQTSMYLCASILRGGTEAFFGQGTRLTVV.

The chain is built from TRBV6-1 and TRBJ1-6; D unclear. V was pared by 4 bases and J by 13 bases, with 14 bases between. CDR1 is MNHNS and CDR2 is SASEGT in the germline V gene. CDR3 length: 13 residues. The CDR3 protein is CASSGDRRPPLHF. Here the CDR3 DNA reads TGTGCCAGCAGTGGGGATCGGCGGCCGCCCCTCCACTTT.

This clonotype has at least ten counts. The chain links TRBV18 to TRBJ2-1; 11 bases agree with TRBD2. V dropped 5 bases and J dropped 7; count of bases not matched to a gene: 7. Germline CDR1 and CDR2: KGHSH and LQKENI. This CDR3 spans 15 amino acids. The CDR3 DNA reads TGTGCCAGCTCATCAACTAGCGGGAGTGGAAATGAGCAGTTCTTC. This gives the protein CASSSTSGSGNEQFF.

Many counts were recorded for this clonotype. The chain uses TRBV9 and TRBJ2-1, with 10 nucleotides matching TRBD2. Germline V gene sequence: CDR1 SGDLS, CDR2 YYNGEE. V was pared by 3 bases and J by 7 bases, with 4 bases of the junction left unmatched. The CDR3 sequence is 14 residues long. This chain's CDR3 is CASSAGLAKNEQFF. CDR3 bases: TGTGCCAGCAGCGCGGGACTAGCGAAAAATGAGCAGTTCTTC. Full variable domain (rest looked up from reference TRBV9 and TRBJ2-1): DSGVTQTPKHLITATGQRVTLRCSPRSGDLSVYWYQQSLDQGLQFLIQYYNGEERAKGNILERFSAQQFPDLHSELNLSSLELGDSALYFCASSAGLAKNEQFFGPGTRLTVL.

This clonotype was recorded at least ten times. The chain carries TRBV7-2 and TRBJ1-6; D is possibly TRBD1 (6 bases). V dropped 0 bases and J dropped 4 bases, with 7 bases sitting between them. This CDR3 spans 15 amino acids. In germline, CDR1 is SGHTA, CDR2 FQGNSA. The CDR3 DNA follows: TGTGCCAGCAGCTTAGCGGGACAATATAATTCACCCCTCCACTTT. It encodes CASSLAGQYNSPLHF.

This clonotype was observed at least ten times. The gene calls are TRBV20-1 and TRBJ1-6; TRBD1 agrees at 9 bases. CDR1 and CDR2 from the germline V gene are DFQATT and SNEGSKA (reference sequence). This CDR3 is 14 amino acids long. Losses at the gene ends were 2 bases for V and 5 bases for J; bases not matched to a gene: 1. The CDR3 protein is CSARRQGDNSPLHF. The CDR3 nucleotides are TGCAGTGCTAGACGACAGGGGGATAATTCACCCCTCCACTTT.

The table lists this clonotype with a count of one. The rearrangement links TRBV24-1 to TRBJ2-2; tentatively, D is TRBD1 or TRBD2 (5 bases each). Germline V gene sequence: CDR1 KGHDR, CDR2 SFDVKD. Trimming cost V 0 bases and J 3 bases, with 10 bases left between them. The CDR3 length is 16 residues. The chain's CDR3 is CATSDLAGSDTGELFF. DNA for the CDR3: TGTGCCACCAGTGATTTGGCAGGGAGCGACACCGGGGAGCTGTTTTTT.

In its sample, this clonotype was seen many times. This chain connects TRBV7-9 to TRBJ2-7; unclear D gene. Germline V lookup: CDR1 SEHNR, CDR2 FQNEAQ (reference sequence). V was clipped by 4 bases and J by 0 bases, with 10 bases between them. This CDR3 contains 14 residues. In DNA form, the CDR3 reads TGTGCCAGCAGCTACCGGACGTCCTCCTACGAGCAGTACTTC. Its protein product is CASSYRTSSYEQYF.

This clonotype showed up just a few times. The rearrangement joins TRBV7-2 to TRBJ2-3, with TRBD2 matching over 12 bases. The germline V gene has CDR1 SGHTA and CDR2 FQGNSA. V shed 5 bases, J shed 4 bases, and the junction held 4 bases outside the gene matches. The CDR3 length is 15 residues. DNA for the CDR3: TGTGCCAGCAGCCGACTAGCGGGAGACTCAGATACGCAGTATTTT. Its protein product is CASSRLAGDSDTQYF.